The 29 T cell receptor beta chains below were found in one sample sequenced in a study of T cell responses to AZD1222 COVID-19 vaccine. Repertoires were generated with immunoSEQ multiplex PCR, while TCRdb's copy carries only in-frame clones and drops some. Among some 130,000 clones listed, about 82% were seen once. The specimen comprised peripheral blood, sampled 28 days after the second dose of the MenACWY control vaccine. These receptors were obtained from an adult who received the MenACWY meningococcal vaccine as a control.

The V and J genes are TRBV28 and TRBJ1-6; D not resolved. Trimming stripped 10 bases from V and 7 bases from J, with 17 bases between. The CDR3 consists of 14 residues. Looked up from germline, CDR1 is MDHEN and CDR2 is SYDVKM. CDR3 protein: CAILKELGNSPLHF. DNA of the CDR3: TGTGCCATCCTCAAGGAACTGGGGAATTCACCCCTCCACTTT.

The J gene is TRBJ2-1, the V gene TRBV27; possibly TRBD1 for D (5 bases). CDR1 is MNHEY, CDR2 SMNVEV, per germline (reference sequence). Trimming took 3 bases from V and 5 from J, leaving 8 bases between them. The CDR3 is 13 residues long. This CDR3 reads CASSFPGNNEQFF. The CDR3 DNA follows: TGTGCCAGCAGTTTCCCAGGGAACAATGAGCAGTTCTTC.

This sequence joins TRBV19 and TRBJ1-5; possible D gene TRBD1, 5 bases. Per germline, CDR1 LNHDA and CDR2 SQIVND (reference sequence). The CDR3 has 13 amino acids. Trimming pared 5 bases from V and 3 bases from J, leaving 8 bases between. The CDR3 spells CASSWGTNQPQHF. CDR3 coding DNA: TGTGCCAGTAGTTGGGGGACCAATCAGCCCCAGCATTTT.

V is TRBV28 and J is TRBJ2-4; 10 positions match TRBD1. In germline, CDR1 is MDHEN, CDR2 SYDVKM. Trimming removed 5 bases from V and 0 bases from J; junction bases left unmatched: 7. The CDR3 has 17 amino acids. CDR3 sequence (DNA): TGTGCCAGCAGTCTGGACAGGGGGTTTGTAGCCAAAAACATTCAGTACTTC. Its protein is CASSLDRGFVAKNIQYF.

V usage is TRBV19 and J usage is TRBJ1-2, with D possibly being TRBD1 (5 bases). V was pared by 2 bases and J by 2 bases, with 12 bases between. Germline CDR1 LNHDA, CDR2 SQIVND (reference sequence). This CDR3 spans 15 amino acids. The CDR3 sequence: CASSITGPTNYGYTF. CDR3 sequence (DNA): TGTGCCAGTAGTATAACGGGACCGACCAACTATGGCTACACCTTC.

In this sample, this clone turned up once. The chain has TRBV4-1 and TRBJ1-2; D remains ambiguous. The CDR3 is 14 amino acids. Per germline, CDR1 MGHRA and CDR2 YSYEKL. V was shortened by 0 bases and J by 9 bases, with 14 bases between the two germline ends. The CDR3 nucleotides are TGCGCCAGCAGCCAAGAAGGACGGATGTGGAGCTACACCTTC. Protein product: CASSQEGRMWSYTF.

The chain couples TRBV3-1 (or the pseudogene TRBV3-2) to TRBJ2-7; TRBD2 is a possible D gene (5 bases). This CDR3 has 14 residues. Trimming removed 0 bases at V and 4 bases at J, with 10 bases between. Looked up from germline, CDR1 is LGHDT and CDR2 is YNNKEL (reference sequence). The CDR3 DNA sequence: TGTGCCAGCAGCCAAGATCCCCCGGGATACGAGCAGTACTTC. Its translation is CASSQDPPGYEQYF.

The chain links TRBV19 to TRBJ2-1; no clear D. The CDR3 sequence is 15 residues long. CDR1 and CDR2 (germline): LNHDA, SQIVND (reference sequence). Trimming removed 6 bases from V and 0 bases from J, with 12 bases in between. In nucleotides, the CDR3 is TGTGCCAGTAGCACCGAGCCCTACTCCTACAATGAGCAGTTCTTC. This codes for CASSTEPYSYNEQFF.

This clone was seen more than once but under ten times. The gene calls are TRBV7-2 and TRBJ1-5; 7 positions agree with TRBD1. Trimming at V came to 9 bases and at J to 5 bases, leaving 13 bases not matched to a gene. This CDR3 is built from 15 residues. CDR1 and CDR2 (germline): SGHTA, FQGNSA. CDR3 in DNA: TGTGCCAGTTCCGACAGGGACGGGGGCCATCAGCCCCAGCATTTT. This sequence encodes CASSDRDGGHQPQHF.

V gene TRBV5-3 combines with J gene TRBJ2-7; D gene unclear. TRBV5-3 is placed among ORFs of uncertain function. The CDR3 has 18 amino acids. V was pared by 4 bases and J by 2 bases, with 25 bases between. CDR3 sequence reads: CARSPIGRRKSIPYEQYV. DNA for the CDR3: TGTGCCAGAAGCCCCATTGGCAGGCGGAAAAGTATCCCCTACGAGCAGTACGTC.

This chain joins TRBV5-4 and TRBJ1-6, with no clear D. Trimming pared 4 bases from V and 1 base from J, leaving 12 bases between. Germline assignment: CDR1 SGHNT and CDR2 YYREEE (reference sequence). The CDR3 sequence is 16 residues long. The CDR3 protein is CASSPAPGSYNSPLHF. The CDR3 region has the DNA TGTGCCAGCAGCCCGGCCCCGGGATCCTATAATTCACCCCTCCACTTT.

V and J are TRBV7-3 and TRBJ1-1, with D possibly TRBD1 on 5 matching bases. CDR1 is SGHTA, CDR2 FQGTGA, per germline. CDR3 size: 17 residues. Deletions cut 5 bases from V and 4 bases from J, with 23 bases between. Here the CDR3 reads CASSPRQTTPGGTEAFF. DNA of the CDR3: TGTGCCAGCAGCCCCCGACAGACCACTCCTGGGGGCACTGAAGCTTTCTTT.

The CDR3 sequence: CASYGSYTEAFF. The CDR3 bases are TGTGCCAGCTACGGCAGCTACACTGAAGCTTTCTTT. The chain is built from TRBV28 and TRBJ1-1; D not certain. Germline values: CDR1 MDHEN, CDR2 SYDVKM. V gave up 8 bases and J gave up 3 bases, with 10 bases separating them. The CDR3 length is 12 residues.

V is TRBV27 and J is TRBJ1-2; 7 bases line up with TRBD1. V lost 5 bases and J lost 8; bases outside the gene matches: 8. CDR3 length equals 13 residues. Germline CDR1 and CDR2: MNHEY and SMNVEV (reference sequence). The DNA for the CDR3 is TGTGCCAGCAGTCTTAGACAGGGCGGGGGCTACACCTTC. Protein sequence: CASSLRQGGGYTF.

The DNA for the CDR3 is TGTGCCAGCACCTTACGGGCGACGACCTACGAGCAGTACTTC. Its translation is CASTLRATTYEQYF. This chain connects TRBV5-5 to TRBJ2-7; D gene unclear. Germline-derived CDR1 and CDR2 are SGHKS and YYEKEE (reference sequence). The CDR3 runs 14 residues. Between the trimmed V and J ends, which lost 6 bases and 2 bases, there was a span of 15 bases.

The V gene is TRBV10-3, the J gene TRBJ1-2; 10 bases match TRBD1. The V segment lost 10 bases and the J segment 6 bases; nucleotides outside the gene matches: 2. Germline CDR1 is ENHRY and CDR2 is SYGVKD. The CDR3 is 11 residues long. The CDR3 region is CATDRGNGYTF. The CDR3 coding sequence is TGTGCCACGGACAGGGGGAATGGCTACACCTTC.

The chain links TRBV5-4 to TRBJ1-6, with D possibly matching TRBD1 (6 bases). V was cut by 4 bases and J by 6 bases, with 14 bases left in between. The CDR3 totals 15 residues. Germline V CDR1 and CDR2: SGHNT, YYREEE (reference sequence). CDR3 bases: TGTGCCAGCAGCGCCACGGGACACAGTAATTCACCCCTCCACTTT. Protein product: CASSATGHSNSPLHF.

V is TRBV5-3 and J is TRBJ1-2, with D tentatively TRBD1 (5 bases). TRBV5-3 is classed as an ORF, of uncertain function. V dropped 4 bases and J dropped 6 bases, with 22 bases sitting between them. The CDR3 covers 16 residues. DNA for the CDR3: TGTGCCAGAAGCATAGGACACCTCTGGCCTTCGCATGGCTACACCTTC. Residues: CARSIGHLWPSHGYTF.

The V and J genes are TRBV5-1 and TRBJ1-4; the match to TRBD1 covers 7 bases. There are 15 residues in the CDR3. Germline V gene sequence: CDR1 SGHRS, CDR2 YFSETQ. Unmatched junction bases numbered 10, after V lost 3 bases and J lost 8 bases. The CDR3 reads CASSSVAGQREKLFF. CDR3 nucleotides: TGCGCCAGCAGCTCCGTGGCGGGACAGCGAGAAAAACTGTTTTTT.

Here the CDR3 DNA reads TGCGCCAGCAGCCAAGAACAATCCCCGGTCGGGGGGTATGGCTACACCTTC. This codes for CASSQEQSPVGGYGYTF. J is TRBJ1-2 and V is TRBV4-1, with D perhaps matching TRBD1 (5 bases). Germline CDR1 and CDR2: MGHRA and YSYEKL. The CDR3 consists of 17 residues. Trimming left V 0 bases short and J 5 bases short, with 19 bases between.

The CDR3 sequence is CASSTDRAAYNEQFF. The CDR3 DNA reads TGCGCCAGCAGCACGGACAGGGCCGCCTACAATGAGCAGTTCTTC. This sequence joins TRBV5-1 and TRBJ2-1; 8 bases agree with TRBD1. The trim removed 4 bases at V and 2 bases at J, leaving 5 bases unmatched. The CDR3 runs 15 residues. Germline V gene lookup returns CDR1 SGHRS and CDR2 YFSETQ. The complete variable domain, with remaining parts taken from reference TRBV5-1 and TRBJ2-1, reads KAGVTQTPRYLIKTRGQQVTLSCSPISGHRSVSWYQQTPGQGLQFLFEYFSETQRNKGNFPGRFSGRQFSNSRSEMNVSTLELGDSALYLCASSTDRAAYNEQFFGPGTRLTVL.

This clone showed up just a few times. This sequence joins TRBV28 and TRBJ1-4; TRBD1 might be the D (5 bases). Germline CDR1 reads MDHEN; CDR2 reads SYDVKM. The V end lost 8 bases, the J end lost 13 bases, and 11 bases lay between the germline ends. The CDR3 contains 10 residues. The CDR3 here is CASGTQGLFF. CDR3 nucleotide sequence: TGTGCCAGCGGAACTCAGGGACTGTTTTTT.

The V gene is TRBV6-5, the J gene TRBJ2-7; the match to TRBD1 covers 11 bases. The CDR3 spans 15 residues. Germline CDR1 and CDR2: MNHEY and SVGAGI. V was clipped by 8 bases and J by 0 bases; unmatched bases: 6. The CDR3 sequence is CASHPDRGPSYEQYV. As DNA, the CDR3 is TGTGCCAGCCACCCGGACAGGGGGCCCTCCTACGAGCAGTACGTC.

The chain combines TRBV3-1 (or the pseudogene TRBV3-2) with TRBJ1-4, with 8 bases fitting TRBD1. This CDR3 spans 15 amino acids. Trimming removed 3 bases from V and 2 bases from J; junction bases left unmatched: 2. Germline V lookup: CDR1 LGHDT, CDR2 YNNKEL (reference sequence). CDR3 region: CASSQTGVTNEKLFF. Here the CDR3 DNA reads TGTGCCAGCAGCCAGACAGGGGTGACTAATGAAAAACTGTTTTTT.

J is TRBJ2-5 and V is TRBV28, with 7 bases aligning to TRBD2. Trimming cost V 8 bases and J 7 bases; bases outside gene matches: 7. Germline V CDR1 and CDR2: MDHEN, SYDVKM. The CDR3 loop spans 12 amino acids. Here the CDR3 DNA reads TGTGCCAGCGGGGGGGGTCTGGGGACCCAGTACTTC. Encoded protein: CASGGGLGTQYF. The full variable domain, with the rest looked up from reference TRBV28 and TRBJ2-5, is DVKVTQSSRYLVKRTGEKVFLECVQDMDHENMFWYRQDPGLGLRLIYFSYDVKMKEKGDIPEGYSVSREKKERFSLILESASTNQTSMYLCASGGGLGTQYFGPGTRLLVL.

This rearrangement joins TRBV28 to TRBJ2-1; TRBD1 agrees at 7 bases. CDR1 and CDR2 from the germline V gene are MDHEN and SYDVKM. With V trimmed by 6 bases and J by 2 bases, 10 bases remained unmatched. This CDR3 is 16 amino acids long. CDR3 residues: CASRGTEAVTYNEQFF. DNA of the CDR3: TGTGCCAGCAGAGGGACAGAGGCTGTGACCTACAATGAGCAGTTCTTC.

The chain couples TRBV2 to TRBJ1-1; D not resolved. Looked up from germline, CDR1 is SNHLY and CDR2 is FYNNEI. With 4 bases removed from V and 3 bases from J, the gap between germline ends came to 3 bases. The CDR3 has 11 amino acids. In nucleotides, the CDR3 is TGTGCCAGCAGTGCCCACACTGAAGCTTTCTTT. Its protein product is CASSAHTEAFF.

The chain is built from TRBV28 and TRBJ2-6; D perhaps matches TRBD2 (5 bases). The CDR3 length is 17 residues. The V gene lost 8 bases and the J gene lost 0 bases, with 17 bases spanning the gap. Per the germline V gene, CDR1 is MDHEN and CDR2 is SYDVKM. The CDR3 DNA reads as TGTGCCAGCTCAGTTCCGGGAAGCGTCTCTGGGGCCAACGTCCTGACTTTC. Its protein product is CASSVPGSVSGANVLTF.

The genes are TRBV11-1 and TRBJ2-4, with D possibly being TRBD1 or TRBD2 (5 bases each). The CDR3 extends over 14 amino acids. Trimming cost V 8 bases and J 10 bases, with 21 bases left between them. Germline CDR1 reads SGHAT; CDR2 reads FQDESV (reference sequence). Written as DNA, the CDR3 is TGTGCCAGCCAAGCTCCCGGGGCAGGCGGAATTCAGTACTTC. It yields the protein CASQAPGAGGIQYF.